This passage covers 30 T cell receptor beta chains from one sample sequenced in a study of cytomegalovirus exposure and HLA in healthy donors. The PCR was carried out with 60 Vbeta primers and 13 Jbeta primers. Assay: immunoSEQ multiplex PCR; the TCRdb copy retains only in-frame clones and omits some. The table lists around 120,000 clones, more than 75% of them singletons. What was sequenced was PBMCs. These receptors all stem from a man in his late teens or twenties in good health and CMV-seronegative.

The chain links TRBV4-2 to TRBJ1-1, with a weak D call TRBD1 (5 bases). The CDR3 consists of 15 residues. Trimming shortened V by 0 bases and J by 5 bases, and 13 bases separated the two germline ends. The germline gives CDR1 LGHNA, CDR2 YNFKEQ. CDR3: CASSQDWAGQTEAFF. DNA for the CDR3: TGTGCCAGCAGCCAAGATTGGGCAGGGCAGACTGAAGCTTTCTTT.

This chain connects TRBV2 to TRBJ2-1, with 8 bases lining up with TRBD1. The V gene end was trimmed by 10 bases and the J gene end by 3 bases; junction bases not matched to a gene: 14. The CDR3 contains 16 residues. Per germline, CDR1 SNHLY and CDR2 FYNNEI. Here the CDR3 DNA reads TGTGCCACCTTAACAATACAGGGGGAAGGCTACAATGAGCAGTTCTTC. Protein sequence: CATLTIQGEGYNEQFF.

This chain joins TRBV5-8 and TRBJ2-5; TRBD1 might be the D (6 bases). Near its end, the DNA agrees better with TRBJ2-7, so the J call may be wrong. The CDR3 runs to 15 residues. The germline V gene encodes CDR1 SGHTS and CDR2 YDEGEE. CDR3 in amino acids: CASSSEQGVTYEQYF. CDR3 coding DNA: TGTGCCAGCAGCTCTGAACAGGGAGTTACCTACGAGCAGTACTTC.

V is TRBV5-6 and J is TRBJ2-2, with D uncertain. The germline CDR1 and CDR2 sequences are SGHDT and YYEEEE. Deletions cut 2 bases from V and 1 base from J, with 6 bases between. The CDR3 contains 14 residues. CDR3 sequence reads: CASSLIRNTGELFF. DNA of the CDR3: TGTGCCAGCAGCTTAATCAGGAACACCGGGGAGCTGTTTTTT. Based on the CDR3 plus reference TRBV5-6 and TRBJ2-2, the full variable domain is DAGVTQSPTHLIKTRGQQVTLRCSPKSGHDTVSWYQQALGQGPQFIFQYYEEEERQRGNFPDRFSGHQFPNYSSELNVNALLLGDSALYLCASSLIRNTGELFFGEGSRLTVL.

The chain combines TRBV11-2 with TRBJ2-5; 8 bases fit TRBD2. The CDR3 is 15 amino acids. The trim removed 5 bases at V and 2 bases at J, leaving 7 bases unmatched. From germline, CDR1 is SGHAT and CDR2 FQNNGV. The DNA for the CDR3 is TGTGCCAGCAGCCGACTAGCGTCGGGGCAAGAGACCCAGTACTTC. It encodes CASSRLASGQETQYF.

The chain is built from TRBV27 and TRBJ1-6, with 7 bases that match TRBD1. With 4 bases clipped from V and 4 bases from J, the junction kept 13 bases outside the gene matches. The length of the CDR3 is 18 residues. Germline V gene lookup returns CDR1 MNHEY and CDR2 SMNVEV (reference sequence). The CDR3 bases are TGTGCCAGCAGTTCCCCCATGATATCGGGACAGTATAATTCACCCCTCCACTTT. Translating gives CASSSPMISGQYNSPLHF.

The gene calls are TRBV18 and TRBJ1-5; no firm D call. The CDR3 has 15 amino acids. The V gene's germline CDR1 is KGHSH and CDR2 LQKENI. Trimming removed 5 bases at V and 2 bases at J, with 13 bases between. The DNA for the CDR3 is TGTGCCAGCTCAGAAATAGCGCCAGGCAATCAGCCCCAGCATTTT. Translated: CASSEIAPGNQPQHF.

In its sample, this clone was seen a few times. This sequence joins TRBV5-1 and TRBJ2-7; 7 bases line up with TRBD1. Looked up from germline, CDR1 is SGHRS and CDR2 is YFSETQ. The CDR3 extends over 15 amino acids. V was clipped by 2 bases and J by 0 bases; unmatched bases: 5. CDR3 in amino acids: CASSFSGQSSYEQYF. CDR3 in DNA: TGCGCCAGCAGCTTTTCGGGACAGAGCTCCTACGAGCAGTACTTC.

V and J are TRBV6-5 and TRBJ1-4, with D perhaps TRBD1 (5 bases). Trimming shortened V by 2 bases and J by 9 bases, and 13 bases separated the two germline ends. The CDR3 covers 14 residues. Germline V lookup: CDR1 MNHEY, CDR2 SVGAGI. The CDR3: CASSYTGELKKLFF. CDR3 sequence (DNA): TGTGCCAGCAGTTACACAGGTGAGTTGAAAAAACTGTTTTTT.

The chain carries TRBV6-1 and TRBJ1-5, with TRBD1 matching over 8 bases. This CDR3 is 14 amino acids long. V shed 6 bases, J shed 7 bases, and the junction held 8 bases outside the gene matches. The V gene's germline CDR1 is MNHNS and CDR2 SASEGT. The CDR3 nucleotides are TGTGCCAGCAGGAGAGGACAGGGTGCCCAGCCCCAGCATTTT. Protein product: CASRRGQGAQPQHF.

The chain couples TRBV4-3 to TRBJ1-1; D is unclear. The germline V and J ends were trimmed by 0 bases and 1 base, with 21 bases remaining between them. This CDR3 has 19 amino acids. Germline CDR1 reads LGHNA; CDR2 reads YSLEER. The DNA for the CDR3 is TGCGCCAGCAGCCAAGATGGTATGTGGACTTCACTTCCGAACACTGAAGCTTTCTTT. Translated: CASSQDGMWTSLPNTEAFF.

The rearrangement uses TRBV7-9 and TRBJ1-2; a weak D match, TRBD1 (5 bases). The CDR3 spans 13 residues. The germline CDR1 and CDR2 sequences are SEHNR and FQNEAQ (reference sequence). The germline V and J ends were trimmed by 5 bases and 6 bases, with 13 bases remaining between them. CDR3 DNA sequence: TGTGCCAGCAGCCACTGGGGGGGAGATGGCTACACCTTC. Translated: CASSHWGGDGYTF.

The rearrangement links TRBV11-2 to TRBJ2-7; 8 bases are a match to TRBD1. The CDR3 contains 16 residues. J was trimmed by 1 base and V by 5 bases; bases with no gene match: 10. The germline V gene encodes CDR1 SGHAT and CDR2 FQNNGV. CDR3 region: CASSPNPDRGSYEQYF. Written as DNA, the CDR3 is TGTGCCAGCAGCCCCAACCCTGACAGGGGTTCCTACGAGCAGTACTTC.

The chain combines TRBV6-5 with TRBJ2-5, with TRBD1 matching over 9 bases. V lost 6 bases to trimming and J lost 2 bases; unmatched junction nucleotides: 7. This CDR3 contains 15 residues. Germline CDR1 is MNHEY and CDR2 is SVGAGI. The CDR3 DNA is TGTGCCAGCAGACAGGGGACAGGGCTACAAGAGACCCAGTACTTC. Its protein product is CASRQGTGLQETQYF.

This clone showed up just once. This chain links TRBV4-2 with TRBJ2-3; 8 nucleotides line up with TRBD2. CDR3 length: 15 amino acids. V shed 1 base, J shed 14 bases, and the junction held 14 bases outside the gene matches. Germline V gene lookup returns CDR1 LGHNA and CDR2 YNFKEQ. CDR3 region: CASSQGGAGGLTPYF. The CDR3 DNA reads TGTGCCAGCAGCCAAGGAGGGGCGGGGGGCCTGACTCCGTATTTT.

The chain joins TRBV14 to TRBJ2-3, with a weak D call TRBD1 (6 bases). V was pared by 0 bases and J by 2 bases, with 18 bases between. Germline CDR1 and CDR2: SGHDN and FVKESK. The CDR3 sequence is 18 residues long. The CDR3 coding sequence is TGTGCCAGCAGCCAAGAGTCTCAGGGGATCCCCATCACAGATACGCAGTATTTT. Translation: CASSQESQGIPITDTQYF.

This clone was detected only once. The rearrangement uses TRBV14 and TRBJ2-3; D not certain. The ends were cut back, 0 bases at V and 5 bases at J, with 12 bases in the middle. This CDR3 region has 15 residues. The germline V gene encodes CDR1 SGHDN and CDR2 FVKESK. In DNA form, the CDR3 reads TGTGCCAGCAGCCAAGATCTTACAGTCGGAGATACGCAGTATTTT. It codes for CASSQDLTVGDTQYF. Full variable domain (missing parts from reference TRBV14 and TRBJ2-3): EAGVTQFPSHSVIEKGQTVTLRCDPISGHDNLYWYRRVMGKEIKFLLHFVKESKQDESGMPNNRFLAERTGGTYSTLKVQPAELEDSGVYFCASSQDLTVGDTQYFGPGTRLTVL.

This clone was detected a few times. The rearrangement uses TRBV19 and TRBJ1-5; D call uncertain. Trimming removed 5 bases at V and 5 bases at J, with 7 bases between. The germline V gene has CDR1 LNHDA and CDR2 SQIVND (reference sequence). The CDR3 has 12 residues. The CDR3 sequence is CASSSFYQPQHF. As DNA, the CDR3 is TGTGCCAGTAGTTCCTTTTATCAGCCCCAGCATTTT.

The V call is TRBV4-1, the J call TRBJ2-1; D is perhaps TRBD1 (5 bases). Germline values: CDR1 MGHRA, CDR2 YSYEKL. This CDR3 has 16 residues. Deletions cut 4 bases from V and 2 bases from J, with 15 bases between. CDR3 DNA sequence: TGCGCCAGCAGCCGAAGTGGCACAGGAACCTACAATGAGCAGTTCTTC. The encoded protein is CASSRSGTGTYNEQFF.

The chain carries TRBV15 and TRBJ2-5, with TRBD1 identical over 10 bases. The ends lost 5 bases at V and 6 bases at J; junction bases unmatched: 9. The CDR3 sequence is 15 residues long. Germline V gives CDR1 LNHNV, CDR2 YYDKDF (reference sequence). The CDR3 DNA reads TGTGCCACCAGCGTAGGGACAGGGGCCTCAAAGACCCAGTACTTC. Its translation: CATSVGTGASKTQYF.

The chain is built from TRBV5-6 and TRBJ1-2, with 9 bases identical to TRBD1. The CDR3 length is 13 residues. Trimming removed 5 bases from V and 4 bases from J; junction bases left unmatched: 3. Germline V gene lookup returns CDR1 SGHDT and CDR2 YYEEEE. CDR3 sequence: CASRQDRGYGYTF. The CDR3 DNA reads as TGTGCCAGCAGACAGGACAGGGGCTATGGCTACACCTTC.

There are a few counts of this clone. The V call is TRBV29-1, the J call TRBJ1-2, with TRBD1 identical over 7 bases. CDR1 is SQVTM, CDR2 ANQGSEA, per germline. With V trimmed by 5 bases and J by 3 bases, 3 bases remained unmatched. The CDR3 length is 12 residues. The CDR3 protein is CSVSGGDYGYTF. The CDR3 DNA is TGCAGCGTTTCAGGGGGAGACTATGGCTACACCTTC.

This chain links TRBV21-1 with TRBJ2-7; the table's D call of TRBD2 was not tested on the DNA. TRBV21-1 is described as a pseudogene. The length of the CDR3 is 18 residues. The CDR3, as DNA: TGTGCCAGCAGCATCCGAGGGGGGAGGGTTGGGCCAACCAACGAGCAGTACTTC. As protein: CASSIRGGRVGPTNEQYF.

The chain employs TRBV4-2 and TRBJ2-5, with D maybe TRBD2 (5 bases). The CDR3 is 13 amino acids. Germline CDR1 LGHNA, CDR2 YNFKEQ. Trimming removed 3 bases at V and 5 bases at J, with 10 bases between. The CDR3 region has the DNA TGTGCCAGCAGCCATGAGGGTGGGGAGACCCAGTACTTC. It encodes CASSHEGGETQYF.

This chain joins TRBV10-2 and TRBJ1-6; the match to TRBD1 covers 7 bases. This CDR3 is built from 16 residues. CDR1 is WSHSY, CDR2 SAAADI, per germline. V trimming: 10 bases; J trimming: 1 base; junction bases outside the gene matches: 10. The CDR3 bases are TGCGCCACCTCAGGACAGGACGAATCCTATAATTCACCCCTCCACTTT. The encoded protein is CATSGQDESYNSPLHF.

The chain carries TRBV5-4 and TRBJ1-6; 7 bases are a match to TRBD1. CDR1 is SGHNT and CDR2 is YYREEE in the germline V gene (reference sequence). J was trimmed by 7 bases and V by 4 bases; bases with no gene match: 5. The CDR3 sequence is 14 residues long. The DNA for the CDR3 is TGTGCCAGCAGCCCGGGGACAGTCAATTCACCCCTCCACTTT. This codes for CASSPGTVNSPLHF.

CDR3 in DNA: TGTGCCAGCATCAGACAGGGAACCCTCTCCTACGAGCAGTACTTC. Translation gives CASIRQGTLSYEQYF. The rearrangement uses TRBV13 and TRBJ2-7; 7 nucleotides agree with TRBD1. This CDR3 comprises 15 residues. CDR1 is PRHDT and CDR2 is FYEKMQ in the germline V gene (reference sequence). V dropped 7 bases and J dropped 0; count of bases not matched to a gene: 9.

About this clone itself: One end of the junction fails to match germline, which may point to a read error. The CDR3 here is CASSQAGTGERYQPQHF. CDR3 sequence (DNA): TGTGCCAGCAGTCAAGCGGGGACAGGGGAAAGATACCAGCCCCAGCATTTT. J is TRBJ1-5 and V is TRBV6-1, with 10 nucleotides matching TRBD1. Germline CDR1 MNHNS, CDR2 SASEGT. The CDR3 runs to 17 residues.

This clone was seen a handful of times. The chain recombines TRBV5-1 with TRBJ2-5; 11 nucleotides align to TRBD1. J lost 4 bases, V lost 3 bases, and 8 bases had no gene match. CDR1 is SGHRS, CDR2 YFSETQ, per germline. This CDR3 has 16 amino acids. This CDR3 reads CASSSAWDRGTETQYF. DNA of the CDR3: TGCGCCAGCAGCTCAGCCTGGGACAGGGGGACAGAGACCCAGTACTTC.

J is TRBJ2-5 and V is TRBV11-2, with TRBD2 matching over 10 bases. J gave up 6 bases and V 5 bases, and 6 bases lay outside the gene matches. Germline CDR1 is SGHAT and CDR2 is FQNNGV. The length of the CDR3 is 14 residues. As DNA, the CDR3 is TGTGCCAGCAGCCCAGCGGGGGGGCCGAAGACCCAGTACTTC. Its translation: CASSPAGGPKTQYF.